Included here is one TCR beta chain sequence, with context. The sample belongs to a study of blood T cell repertoires in COVID-19. Study-wide background: In each case, the material was cDNA or gDNA derived from T cells, B-cell-depleted T cells, or PBMCs.

Some clones are missing from TCRdb's copy, which holds only in-frame ones; the method was immunoSEQ multiplex PCR. The sample has roughly 100,000 clones; 65% to 90% are singletons. This TCR was recovered from an elderly man with acute or convalescent COVID-19. Source material: peripheral blood.

CDR3 nucleotides: TGTGCCACCAGTGATTCTCGACAGGGCCCTAACACTGAAGCTTTCTTT. The encoded protein is CATSDSRQGPNTEAFF. The chain combines TRBV24-1 with TRBJ1-1; the match to TRBD1 covers 7 bases. The CDR3 is made up of 16 amino acids. V shed 2 bases, J shed 2 bases, and the junction held 7 bases outside the gene matches. Germline values: CDR1 KGHDR, CDR2 SFDVKD.